The 8 T cell receptor beta chains below were found in one sample sequenced in a study of cytomegalovirus exposure and HLA in healthy donors. A multiplex PCR was run with 60 Vbeta primers and 13 Jbeta primers. Method: immunoSEQ multiplex PCR; TCRdb's copy keeps in-frame clones and lacks some. The sample comprises 150,000 or so clones, more than 70% of which are singletons, and about 7.6% rests with the top ten. What was sequenced was PBMCs. The source of these receptors is a middle-aged woman in good health and CMV-seropositive.

The chain recombines TRBV29-1 with TRBJ2-7, with 10 positions matching TRBD2. From germline, CDR1 is SQVTM and CDR2 ANQGSEA. The CDR3 length is 13 residues. With 5 bases clipped from V and 6 bases from J, the junction kept 7 bases outside the gene matches. CDR3 amino acids: CSVRSGRAREQYF. In nucleotides, the CDR3 is TGCAGCGTTAGAAGCGGGAGGGCCCGCGAGCAGTACTTC.

This clone came up a few times. This chain links TRBV5-4 with TRBJ2-3; perhaps TRBD1 as D (5 bases). This CDR3 is 17 amino acids long. The V end was cut by 0 bases, the J end by 0 bases, with 14 bases between. The germline V gene encodes CDR1 SGHNT and CDR2 YYREEE (reference sequence). CDR3 sequence (DNA): TGTGCCAGCAGCTTGGAAAGGGGCTGGGGTAGCACAGATACGCAGTATTTT. The encoded protein is CASSLERGWGSTDTQYF.

The J gene is TRBJ2-1, the V gene TRBV27; no definite D call. Trimming took off 6 bases at V and 1 base at J, with 13 bases between the two ends. From germline, CDR1 is MNHEY and CDR2 SMNVEV (reference sequence). CDR3 size: 15 residues. Here the CDR3 reads CASRIQTGSYNEQFF. The CDR3, as DNA: TGTGCCAGCAGAATCCAAACCGGTTCCTACAATGAGCAGTTCTTC.

The V gene is TRBV4-2, the J gene TRBJ2-2, with 14 positions matching TRBD2. Germline loops: CDR1 LGHNA, CDR2 YNFKEQ. After removal of 0 bases from V and 5 bases from J, the junction contained 5 bases not matched to a gene. CDR3 length equals 18 residues. CDR3 loop: CASSQDVGLAGVTGELFF. CDR3 bases: TGTGCCAGCAGCCAAGACGTGGGACTAGCGGGAGTAACCGGGGAGCTGTTTTTT.

This clone appeared a single time. V gene TRBV15 combines with J gene TRBJ2-5; 7 nucleotides match TRBD1. The end of the DNA fits TRBJ2-7 better, so the J call may be wrong. The CDR3 extends over 14 amino acids. Germline lookup yields CDR1 LNHNV and CDR2 YYDKDF (reference sequence). Written as DNA, the CDR3 is TGTGCCACCAGCCGTTTTGGGACAGACTACGAGCAGTACTTC. This translates into CATSRFGTDYEQYF.

This clone was recorded a few times. This sequence joins TRBV2 and TRBJ1-4, with D uncertain. V was cut by 8 bases and J by 0 bases, with 10 bases left in between. The CDR3 loop spans 14 amino acids. Germline V CDR1 and CDR2: SNHLY, FYNNEI. The CDR3 nucleotides are TGTGCCAGCGAGGGCGATGCAACTAATGAAAAACTGTTTTTT. It yields the protein CASEGDATNEKLFF.

V gene TRBV12-5 combines with J gene TRBJ1-1; D uncertain. The germline V gene has CDR1 LGHNT and CDR2 FRNRAP. This CDR3 is built from 11 residues. V lost 7 bases and J lost 1, with 4 bases in between. The CDR3 bases are TGTGCTAGTGCGGGGAACACTGAAGCTTTCTTT. Its translation: CASAGNTEAFF.

This chain uses TRBV7-6 with TRBJ1-6; tentative D call: TRBD1 (6 bases). V gave up 2 bases and J gave up 5 bases, with 10 bases separating them. CDR3 length: 15 amino acids. Germline V gene lookup returns CDR1 SGHVS and CDR2 FNYEAQ. The CDR3 reads CASSLLGHHNSPLHF. CDR3 nucleotide sequence: TGTGCCAGCAGCTTACTGGGACACCATAATTCACCCCTCCACTTT.